The following is a T cell receptor beta chain sequence with its context. The antigen is unknown. These data come from a study of OX40 agonist ivuxolimab in advanced cancers. Study summary: All patients had ivuxolimab intravenously every 2 weeks at 0.01 to 10 mg/kg. Study-level points and caveats: Clonal expansion was seen in CD4+ and CD8+ blood T cells by week 6 at 0.1 to 3.0 mg/kg.

Sequencing was performed with immunoSEQ multiplex PCR; in TCRdb, only in-frame clones are kept and a portion is missing. The sample contains 40,000 to 55,000 clones, approximately 81% of which appear only once. This CDR3 is built from 13 residues. The V end lost 6 bases, the J end lost 3 bases, and 9 bases lay between the germline ends. Per germline, CDR1 MDHEN and CDR2 SYDVKM. Source: CD4+ or CD8+ T cells sorted from blood, taken in a trial of the OX40 agonist ivuxolimab. The chain uses TRBV28 and TRBJ2-1, with D tentatively TRBD2 (6 bases). The clonotype was recovered from an adult with an advanced solid tumor such as melanoma, head and neck, liver or kidney cancer. CDR3 DNA: TGTGCCAGCAGCCTCGGGGGCTACAATGAGCAGTTCTTC. Translation gives CASSLGGYNEQFF.